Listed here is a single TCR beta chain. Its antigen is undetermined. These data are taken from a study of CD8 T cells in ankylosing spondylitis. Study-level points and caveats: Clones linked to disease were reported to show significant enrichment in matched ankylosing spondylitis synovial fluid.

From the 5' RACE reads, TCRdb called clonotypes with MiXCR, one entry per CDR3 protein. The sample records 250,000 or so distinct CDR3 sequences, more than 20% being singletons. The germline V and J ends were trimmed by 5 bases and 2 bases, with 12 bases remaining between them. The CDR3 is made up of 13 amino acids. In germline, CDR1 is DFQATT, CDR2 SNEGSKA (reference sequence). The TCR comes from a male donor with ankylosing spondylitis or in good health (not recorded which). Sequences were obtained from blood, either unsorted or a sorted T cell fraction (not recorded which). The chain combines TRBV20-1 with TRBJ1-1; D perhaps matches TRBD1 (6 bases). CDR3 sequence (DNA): TGCAGTGCTGTCCCACAGGGAAACACTGAAGCTTTCTTT. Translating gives CSAVPQGNTEAFF.